A single sample gave rise to the 21 T cell receptor beta chains below, sequenced in a study of shared clonotypes between healthy human individuals. The assay was immunoSEQ multiplex PCR, and TCRdb's table has in-frame clones only and misses some. There are 650,000 to 750,000 clones in the sample; more than 70% occur only once, and around 2% lies in the top ten. Sequenced input: memory CD4+ T cells sorted from blood. Subset given: CD45RA-negative fraction. The receptors derive from a woman aged 30 to 39 in good health.

The chain is built from TRBV28 and TRBJ1-1; no clear D gene. Germline V CDR1 and CDR2: MDHEN, SYDVKM. V was clipped by 8 bases and J by 10 bases, with 17 bases between them. CDR3 size: 12 residues. CDR3 loop: CASEGGLLGAFF. For the CDR3, the DNA is TGTGCCAGCGAAGGAGGCCTGTTGGGAGCTTTCTTT.

The chain uses TRBV13 and TRBJ2-7; possible D gene TRBD2, 5 bases. The CDR3 extends over 13 amino acids. Germline lookup yields CDR1 PRHDT and CDR2 FYEKMQ (reference sequence). V lost 2 bases and J lost 0, with 5 bases in between. The CDR3, as DNA: TGTGCCAGCAGCTTACGGGACTCCTACGAGCAGTACTTC. It codes for CASSLRDSYEQYF. Together with reference TRBV13 and TRBJ2-7, the CDR3 gives the full variable domain: AAGVIQSPRHLIKEKRETATLKCYPIPRHDTVYWYQQGPGQDPQFLISFYEKMQSDKGSIPDRFSAQQFSDYHSELNMSSLELGDSALYFCASSLRDSYEQYFGPGTRLTVT.

This clone was observed once. This chain joins TRBV18 and TRBJ1-4, with D possibly TRBD1 on 5 matching bases. Germline V gene lookup returns CDR1 KGHSH and CDR2 LQKENI. V lost 4 bases and J 1 base, leaving 10 bases between the germline ends. This CDR3 contains 15 residues. The CDR3 protein is CASSQGRGTNEKLFF. The CDR3 DNA is TGTGCCAGCTCACAGGGACGGGGAACTAATGAAAAACTGTTTTTT.

CDR3 bases: TGTGCCAGCAGTGAAGACGGGTTGGCAGGGAGGTATGAGCAGTTCTTC. It is translated as CASSEDGLAGRYEQFF. The chain joins TRBV6-1 to TRBJ2-1; tentative D call: TRBD2 (6 bases). CDR1 is MNHNS and CDR2 is SASEGT in the germline V gene. V gave up 1 base and J gave up 8 bases, with 18 bases separating them. CDR3 size: 16 residues.

Of note for this clone: Given a far larger clone just one base away, this is likely a sequencing read error. The V call is TRBV6-9, the J call TRBJ2-3; no definite D call. The V end lost 3 bases, the J end lost 4 bases, and 5 bases lay between the germline ends. The CDR3 is 12 residues long. Per the germline V gene, CDR1 is MNHGY and CDR2 is SVAAGI. The CDR3 protein is CASSYAADTQYF. In DNA form, the CDR3 reads TGTGCCAGCAGTTACGCCGCAGATACGCAGTATTTT.

This clone appeared a single time. The rearrangement links TRBV11-1 to TRBJ1-1, with TRBD1 identical over 7 bases. Germline CDR1 and CDR2: SGHAT and FQDESV (reference sequence). V was clipped by 5 bases and J by 11 bases; unmatched bases: 14. The CDR3 has 14 amino acids. The CDR3 reads CASSESSGTASAFF. The CDR3 nucleotides are TGTGCCAGCAGCGAAAGTTCTGGGACAGCATCGGCTTTCTTT.

The rearrangement links TRBV7-8 to TRBJ2-5; TRBD1 matches 7 bases. With 5 bases clipped from V and 7 bases from J, the junction kept 10 bases outside the gene matches. From germline, CDR1 is SGHVS and CDR2 FQNEAQ. The CDR3 runs to 14 residues. CDR3 bases: TGTGCCAGCAGCGGCAACAGGGGTAGGGCGACCCAGTACTTC. This sequence encodes CASSGNRGRATQYF.

This clone came up a few times. This chain joins TRBV2 and TRBJ2-5, with D perhaps TRBD2 (6 bases). The CDR3 sequence is 14 residues long. Trimming took 7 bases from V and 4 from J, leaving 16 bases between them. CDR1 and CDR2 (germline): SNHLY, FYNNEI. The CDR3 nucleotides are TGTGCCAGCATTCTACTAGCCAGTGCAGAGACCCAGTACTTC. Protein sequence: CASILLASAETQYF.

CDR3 amino acids: CASSFRQEGEKLFF. For the CDR3, the DNA is TGTGCCAGCAGCTTCAGACAGGAGGGTGAAAAACTGTTTTTT. The chain recombines TRBV5-4 with TRBJ1-4; a weak D match, TRBD1 (6 bases). V lost 2 bases and J lost 7, with 12 bases in between. Germline values: CDR1 SGHNT, CDR2 YYREEE (reference sequence). The CDR3 has 14 amino acids.

This sequence joins TRBV9 and TRBJ1-2, with 7 bases identical to TRBD1. V gave up 3 bases and J gave up 3 bases; unmatched junction bases: 11. Germline V gives CDR1 SGDLS, CDR2 YYNGEE. The CDR3 spans 16 residues. The CDR3 region has the DNA TGTGCCAGCAGCGGACGCCAGGGGGTGAGGGACTATGGCTACACCTTC. Translating gives CASSGRQGVRDYGYTF.

The genes are TRBV27 and TRBJ1-5, with 7 bases lining up with TRBD1. This CDR3 is 16 amino acids long. Germline loops: CDR1 MNHEY, CDR2 SMNVEV (reference sequence). The V segment lost 1 base and the J segment 7 bases; nucleotides outside the gene matches: 10. The CDR3 sequence is CASSLFGQGEGQPQHF. The DNA of the CDR3 is TGTGCCAGCAGTTTATTTGGGCAGGGGGAGGGCCAGCCCCAGCATTTT.

This clone was found a few times. V gene TRBV4-2 combines with J gene TRBJ2-7, with D perhaps given as TRBD1 or TRBD2 (5 bases each). Trimming took 1 base from V and 0 from J, leaving 16 bases between them. Per the germline V gene, CDR1 is LGHNA and CDR2 is YNFKEQ. CDR3 length: 17 amino acids. The CDR3 here is CASSQGRGSGSSYEQYF. In nucleotides, the CDR3 is TGTGCCAGCAGCCAAGGCCGGGGCAGCGGTAGCTCCTACGAGCAGTACTTC.

The chain carries TRBV6-5 and TRBJ1-2; the D gene is possibly TRBD1 (5 bases). The CDR3 totals 14 residues. Germline CDR1 is MNHEY and CDR2 is SVGAGI. Trimming removed 6 bases from V and 7 bases from J, with 18 bases in between. This chain's CDR3 is CASRRADSPSGYTF. The CDR3 DNA reads as TGTGCCAGCAGGCGAGCCGACAGCCCCTCTGGCTACACCTTC.

The chain has TRBV11-2 and TRBJ2-2; tentative D call: TRBD1 (7 bases). The CDR3 is made up of 14 amino acids. Looked up from germline, CDR1 is SGHAT and CDR2 is FQNNGV. The ends were cut back, 4 bases at V and 6 bases at J, with 12 bases in the middle. CDR3 DNA sequence: TGTGCCAGCAGCTCCTCCAGGGGGGCCGGGGAGCTGTTTTTT. Translating gives CASSSSRGAGELFF.

At least ten counts were recorded for this clone. The V call is TRBV7-8, the J call TRBJ2-7; no clear D gene. V was pared by 1 base and J by 1 base, with 5 bases between. CDR3 length: 13 amino acids. Germline V gene lookup returns CDR1 SGHVS and CDR2 FQNEAQ. CDR3: CASSLEISYEQYF. The CDR3 nucleotides read TGTGCCAGCAGCTTAGAGATTTCCTACGAGCAGTACTTC.

This clone was counted a few times. This rearrangement joins TRBV18 to TRBJ1-5; D might be TRBD1 (6 bases). The germline V gene has CDR1 KGHSH and CDR2 LQKENI. There are 16 residues in the CDR3. The ends were cut back, 3 bases at V and 1 base at J, with 13 bases in the middle. CDR3: CASSPGGGGSNQPQHF. The CDR3 DNA reads as TGTGCCAGCTCACCGGGAGGGGGAGGAAGCAATCAGCCCCAGCATTTT.

This chain links TRBV27 with TRBJ2-2; no firm D call. From germline, CDR1 is MNHEY and CDR2 SMNVEV (reference sequence). There are 16 residues in the CDR3. V dropped 4 bases and J dropped 4 bases, with 16 bases sitting between them. The CDR3 DNA reads TGTGCCAGCAGTTCCCCTGTTGCAGGCTCCACCGGGGAGCTGTTTTTT. Amino acids: CASSSPVAGSTGELFF.

The table lists this clone with a few counts. The chain uses TRBV6-5 and TRBJ2-7, with 11 bases lining up with TRBD2. This CDR3 is 15 amino acids long. V dropped 1 base and J dropped 3; count of bases not matched to a gene: 2. The germline V gene has CDR1 MNHEY and CDR2 SVGAGI. The CDR3 is CASSYLGLAGYEQYF. The DNA for the CDR3 is TGTGCCAGCAGTTACTTAGGACTAGCGGGCTACGAGCAGTACTTC.

This chain links TRBV29-1 with TRBJ2-5; tentative D call: TRBD1 (6 bases). Trimming left V 3 bases short and J 1 base short, with 12 bases between. The germline V gene has CDR1 SQVTM and CDR2 ANQGSEA. This CDR3 is built from 14 residues. This CDR3 reads CSVDLGAGQETQYF. The CDR3 bases are TGCAGCGTTGATCTGGGGGCCGGCCAAGAGACCCAGTACTTC.

The V call is TRBV5-1, the J call TRBJ2-5; weak D call: TRBD2 (5 bases). The ends were cut back, 6 bases at V and 2 bases at J, with 17 bases in the middle. The germline V gene encodes CDR1 SGHRS and CDR2 YFSETQ. CDR3 length: 15 amino acids. The CDR3 nucleotides are TGCGCCAGCACCATTGTTCGCGGGCGGCAAGAGACCCAGTACTTC. The encoded protein is CASTIVRGRQETQYF.

The chain has TRBV2 and TRBJ2-2, with TRBD2 identical over 12 bases. J lost 8 bases, V lost 6 bases, and 4 bases had no gene match. The germline gives CDR1 SNHLY, CDR2 FYNNEI. The CDR3 is 14 residues long. CDR3 nucleotides: TGTGCCAGCAGAAGACTAGCGGGAGAAGGGGAGCTGTTTTTT. This translates into CASRRLAGEGELFF.